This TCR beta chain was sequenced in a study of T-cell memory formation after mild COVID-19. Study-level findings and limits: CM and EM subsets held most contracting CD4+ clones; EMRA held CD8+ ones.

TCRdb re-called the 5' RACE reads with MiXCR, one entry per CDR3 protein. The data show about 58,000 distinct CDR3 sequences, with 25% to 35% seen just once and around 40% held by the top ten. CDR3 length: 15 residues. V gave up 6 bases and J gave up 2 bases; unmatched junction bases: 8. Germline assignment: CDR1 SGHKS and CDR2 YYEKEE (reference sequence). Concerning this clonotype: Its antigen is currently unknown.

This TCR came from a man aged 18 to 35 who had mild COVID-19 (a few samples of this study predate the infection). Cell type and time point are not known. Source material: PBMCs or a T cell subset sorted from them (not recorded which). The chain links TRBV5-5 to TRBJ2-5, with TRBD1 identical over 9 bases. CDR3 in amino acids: CASITGGLRQETQYF. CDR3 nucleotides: TGTGCCAGCATTACAGGGGGCCTAAGACAAGAGACCCAGTACTTC. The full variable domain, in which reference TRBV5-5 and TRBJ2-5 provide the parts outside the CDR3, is DAGVTQSPTHLIKTRGQQVTLRCSPISGHKSVSWYQQVLGQGPQFIFQYYEKEERGRGNFPDRFSARQFPNYSSELNVNALLLGDSALYLCASITGGLRQETQYFGPGTRLLVL.